These T cell receptor beta chains were read from a single sample in a study of patients and donors after allogeneic stem cell transplantation. TCRdb re-analysed the RT-PCR reads in MiXCR, keeping a single row per CDR3 protein. The sample includes 200,000 to 250,000 distinct CDR3 sequences, roughly an eighth seen only once; the top ten take 11%. Sequenced sample: blood, either unsorted or a sorted T cell fraction (not recorded which). These receptors all come from a human donor who was either an allogeneic HSCT recipient or a stem cell or donor lymphocyte infusion donor (not recorded which). It is not recorded whose cells these are; they may come from a transplant donor. The CDR3 runs from the conserved cysteine through the conserved F or W. The order of the fields is J gene, V gene, CDR3 protein.

TRBJ1-6 TRBV20-1 CSAEGTLSYNSPLHF
TRBJ2-1 TRBV20-1 CSATTGWGQFF
TRBJ2-5 TRBV2 CASSEIYGQETQYF
TRBJ1-1 TRBV10-3 CAISMTVGVEAFF
TRBJ2-5 TRBV28 CASGRGGETQYF
TRBJ2-3 TRBV3-1 CASSQDLRMKRDTDTQYF
TRBJ2-5 TRBV12-3/TRBV12-4 CASTITQETQYF
TRBJ1-1 TRBV12-3/TRBV12-4 CASAELNTEAFF
TRBJ2-2 TRBV12-3/TRBV12-4 CASSSGVTGELFF
TRBJ2-7 TRBV13 CASSLGPVSYEQYF
TRBJ2-5 TRBV5-4 CASSMTSGKETQYF
TRBJ2-1 TRBV10-3 CAISESGGITEQFF
TRBJ2-7 TRBV7-2 CASSFPLGYEQYF